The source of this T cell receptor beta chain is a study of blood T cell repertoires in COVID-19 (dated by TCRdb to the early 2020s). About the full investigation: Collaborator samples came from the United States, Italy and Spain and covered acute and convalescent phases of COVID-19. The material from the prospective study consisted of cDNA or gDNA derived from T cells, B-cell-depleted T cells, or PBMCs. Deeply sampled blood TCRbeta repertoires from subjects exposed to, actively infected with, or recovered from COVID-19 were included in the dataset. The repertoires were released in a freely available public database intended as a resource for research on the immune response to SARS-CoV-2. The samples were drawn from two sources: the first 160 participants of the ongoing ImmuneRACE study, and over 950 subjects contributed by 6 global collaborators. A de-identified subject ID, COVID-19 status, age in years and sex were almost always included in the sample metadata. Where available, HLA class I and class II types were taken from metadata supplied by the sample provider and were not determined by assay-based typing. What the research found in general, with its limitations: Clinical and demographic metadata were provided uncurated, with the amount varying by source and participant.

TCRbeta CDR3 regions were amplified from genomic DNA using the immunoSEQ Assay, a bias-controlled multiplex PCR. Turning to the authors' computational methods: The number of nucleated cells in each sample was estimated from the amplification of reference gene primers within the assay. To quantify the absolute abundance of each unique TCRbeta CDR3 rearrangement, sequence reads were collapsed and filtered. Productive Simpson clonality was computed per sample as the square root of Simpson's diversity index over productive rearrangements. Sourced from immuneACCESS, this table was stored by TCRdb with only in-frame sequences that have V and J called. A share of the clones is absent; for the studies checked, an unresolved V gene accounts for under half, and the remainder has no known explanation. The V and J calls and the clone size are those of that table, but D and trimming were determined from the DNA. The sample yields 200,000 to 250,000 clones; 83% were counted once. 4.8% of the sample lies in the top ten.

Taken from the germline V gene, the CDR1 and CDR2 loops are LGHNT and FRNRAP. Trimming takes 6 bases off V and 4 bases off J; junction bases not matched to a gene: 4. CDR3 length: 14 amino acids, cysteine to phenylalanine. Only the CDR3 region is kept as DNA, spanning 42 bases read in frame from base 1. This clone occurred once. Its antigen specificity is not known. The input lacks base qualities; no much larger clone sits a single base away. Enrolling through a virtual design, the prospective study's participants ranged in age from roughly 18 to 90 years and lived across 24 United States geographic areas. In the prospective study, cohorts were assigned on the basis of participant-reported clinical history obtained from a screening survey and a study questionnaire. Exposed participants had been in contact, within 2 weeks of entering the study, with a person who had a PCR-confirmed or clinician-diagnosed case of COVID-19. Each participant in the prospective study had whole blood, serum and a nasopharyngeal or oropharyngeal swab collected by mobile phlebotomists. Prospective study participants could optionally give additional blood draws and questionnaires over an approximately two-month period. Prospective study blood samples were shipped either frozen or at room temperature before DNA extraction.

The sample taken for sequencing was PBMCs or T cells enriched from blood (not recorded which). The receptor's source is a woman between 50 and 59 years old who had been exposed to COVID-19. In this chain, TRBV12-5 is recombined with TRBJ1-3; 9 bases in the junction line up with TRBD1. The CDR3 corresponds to CASGPGTGGNTIYF. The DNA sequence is TGTGCTAGTGGCCCCGGGACAGGGGGAAACACCATATATTTT. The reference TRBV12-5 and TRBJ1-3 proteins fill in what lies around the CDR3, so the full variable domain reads DARVTQTPRHKVTEMGQEVTMRCQPILGHNTVFWYRQTMMQGLELLAYFRNRAPLDDSGMPKDRFSAEMPDATLATLKIQPSEPRDSAVYFCASGPGTGGNTIYFGEGSWLTVV.